This record concerns one TCR beta chain sequence. Its antigen remains unknown. Lesional scalp punch biopsies and peripheral blood came from alopecia areata patients. The authors extracted RNA and reverse transcribed it into cDNA as the sequencing template. Clones were read by immunoSEQ multiplex PCR, and TCRdb kept only the in-frame ones, dropping some. The table has around 250,000 clones, 67% seen once. The V gene lost 7 bases and the J gene lost 2 bases, with 14 bases spanning the gap. The germline gives CDR1 SQVTM, CDR2 ANQGSEA. The CDR3 has 13 amino acids. This sample was included in a study of CD8+ T cells in alopecia areata. Study information: It was 6 to 18 months of tofacitinib, and then there were 6 months off drug.

Study results and caveats: Possibly as an HLA-related effect, TCR sharing across patients appeared less clear than in mice.

The chain links TRBV29-1 to TRBJ1-2, with D perhaps matching TRBD1 (6 bases). This clonotype was obtained from a human donor with alopecia areata. The material sequenced was CD4+ T cells sorted from blood, taken at week 0. In DNA, the CDR3 is TGCAGCGGTGGGGCAGGGGCAAACTATGGCTACACCTTC. Protein product: CSGGAGANYGYTF. Complete variable domain (other parts from reference TRBV29-1 and TRBJ1-2): SAVISQKPSRDICQRGTSLTIQCQVDSQVTMMFWYRQQPGQSLTLIATANQGSEATYESGFVIDKFPISRPNLTFSTLTVSNMSPEDSSIYLCSGGAGANYGYTFGSGTRLTVV.